This entry concerns a single T cell receptor (beta chain). This clonotype was observed once. Which antigen it targets is not known. Nothing much larger sits one base from this clone, and base qualities are not available. Weak support is all one read offers. These data originate in a study of T-cell reconstitution after alpha-beta-depleted transplantation in children (dated by TCRdb to the mid-2010s). Regarding the complete study: Using TCR repertoire profiling, the study followed T-cell immune reconstitution in a quantitative way in children after TCRalphabeta/CD19-depleted allogeneic hematopoietic cell transplantation. General conclusions and limits of the study: Over the following months the frequencies of hyperexpanded clones went down, and after one year T-cell counts and TCRbeta diversity were mostly credited to newly produced T cells. The high TCRbeta diversity at day 60 in some patients was ascribed to recipient T cells and intrathymic progenitors that had survived conditioning. About two months after transplant, the apparently early recovery of alphabetaT-cell counts reportedly depended on just several hundred clones that had expanded rapidly and came from non-depleted graft cells.

The treatment or condition label on this specimen signifies: allogeneic hematopoietic cell transplantation with graft depleted of TCRalphabeta T cells and CD19 B cells. The children who served as transplant recipients had been given grafts of TCRalphabeta/CD19-depleted allogeneic hematopoietic cells. The library came from PCR. Sequenced on an Illumina HiSeq 2500. TCR library preparation used molecular barcoding, with unique molecular identifiers applied to normalize quantification of the TCRbeta repertoire. TCRdb reprocessed the public reads (quality trimming at Q25 with fastp, clone calling with MiXCR) and kept in-frame beta chains. Rows with one shared CDR3 protein collapse into an entry with the most common genes and DNA. The sample includes fewer than 700,000 distinct CDR3 sequences, with around 23% observed a single time. The top ten clones comprise 13% to 15% of the sample. The clonotype was recovered from a boy less than two years old who had a stem cell transplant for acute myeloid leukemia, so the T cells may come from the graft donor. The starting material was PBMCs, mostly from graft donor cells, obtained 360 days after TCRalphabeta/CD19-depleted stem cell transplant.

The CDR3 is CSAGQKPGADTQYF. In nucleotide form, the sequence is TGCAGTGCTGGACAAAAGCCGGGGGCAGATACGCAGTATTTT. The receptor chain draws on TRBV20-1 and TRBJ2-3; TRBD2 is perhaps the D gene, given 6 matching bases. Deletion took 5 bases off V and 4 bases off J, with a span of 16 bases between the germline ends. The germline V gene (reference sequence) yields DFQATT for CDR1 and SNEGSKA for CDR2. CDR3 length: 14 amino acids, cysteine to phenylalanine. The only DNA kept is the CDR3, 42 bases in frame from the first base.